This TCR beta chain was sequenced for a study of blood T cell repertoires in COVID-19. This CDR3 region has 12 residues. The germline V gene encodes CDR1 WSHSY and CDR2 SAAADI. V dropped 6 bases and J dropped 8; count of bases not matched to a gene: 4. Original handling: It was from reference gene primer amplification that nucleated cell counts were estimated. Clones were read by immunoSEQ multiplex PCR, and TCRdb kept only the in-frame ones, dropping some. From that table come the V and J calls and clone size; the DNA was used to work out D and trimming. The data show tens of thousands of clones, around 86% seen once.

V usage is TRBV10-2 and J usage is TRBJ1-2; 9 bases fit TRBD1. The sequence was obtained from a human donor with acute or convalescent COVID-19. The donor label of this sample is uncertain. Sequenced material: peripheral blood. The CDR3 nucleotides read TGCGCCAGCAGAGGACAGGGGAGAGGCTACACCTTC. Amino acids: CASRGQGRGYTF.